This section outlines one T cell receptor (beta chain) sequence together with its context. Original processing methods: Reference gene primer amplification in the assay estimated nucleated cell counts. TCRdb's table, derived via immunoSEQ multiplex PCR, lists solely in-frame clones and lacks some. That table furnishes V, J and clone size, whereas the DNA furnished D and trimming. The table shows about 240,000 clones, with 88% occurring only once. The data were obtained in a study of blood T cell repertoires in COVID-19. Study context: T cells, B-cell-depleted T cells, or PBMCs supplied cDNA or gDNA.

The CDR3 consists of 15 residues. Germline V lookup: CDR1 SGHNT, CDR2 YYREEE (reference sequence). V was pared by 4 bases and J by 2 bases, with 7 bases of the junction left unmatched. The V call is TRBV5-4, the J call TRBJ2-3; 7 bases are shared with TRBD1. The receptor comes from a woman in her twenties or thirties with acute or convalescent COVID-19. Sample: peripheral blood. The CDR3 here is CASSLRQGHTDTQYF. CDR3 coding DNA: TGTGCCAGCAGCCTACGACAGGGTCACACAGATACGCAGTATTTT.